These 25 T cell receptor beta chains were all obtained from the same sample, sequenced in a study of T cells in Graves' hyperthyroidism and ophthalmopathy. TCR beta CDR3 region amplification was performed from RNA transcripts. First-round RT-PCR with HTBI primers amplified the TCR CDR3 region. TCRdb used MiXCR to reprocess the multiplex PCR reads, holding one entry per CDR3 protein. The profile shows approximately 590,000 distinct CDR3 sequences, about half of them singletons. The sequencing sample was made of peripheral blood or thyroid tissue (not recorded which). The source is a woman aged 18-29 years with Graves' hyperthyroidism.

This clonotype was observed once. The V gene is TRBV15, the J gene TRBJ2-3; D remains unclear. The CDR3 is 17 amino acids. The ends were cut back, 4 bases at V and 0 bases at J, with 17 bases in the middle. CDR1 and CDR2 from the germline V gene are LNHNV and YYDKDF (reference sequence). The CDR3 reads CATSNPGSAASTDTQYF. Written as DNA, the CDR3 is TGTGCCACCAGCAATCCCGGGTCTGCCGCCAGCACAGATACGCAGTATTTT.

This rearrangement joins TRBV25-1 to TRBJ1-4, with TRBD1 matching over 9 bases. This CDR3 comprises 15 residues. Trimming removed 5 bases from V and 4 bases from J; junction bases left unmatched: 5. CDR1 MGHDK and CDR2 SYGVNS come from the germline V gene. Written as DNA, the CDR3 is TGTGCCAGCAGTTTTCGGGACAGGGATAATGAAAAACTGTTTTTT. Translation: CASSFRDRDNEKLFF.

This clonotype was observed once. This sequence joins TRBV25-1 and TRBJ2-7; 7 nucleotides match TRBD2. The CDR3 extends over 15 amino acids. V was pared by 5 bases and J by 0 bases, with 7 bases of the junction left unmatched. Germline V gene sequence: CDR1 MGHDK, CDR2 SYGVNS. This CDR3 is CASSYRSGNSYEQYF. DNA for the CDR3: TGTGCCAGCAGTTACCGCAGCGGGAACTCCTACGAGCAGTACTTC.

This clonotype was detected a few times. One end of the junction is discordant with germline, which a read error may explain. The chain combines TRBV7-3 with TRBJ2-6; D gene unclear. This CDR3 contains 15 residues. Germline CDR1 reads SGHTA; CDR2 reads FQGTGA. CDR3 amino acids: CASSQVGAGANVLTF. As DNA, the CDR3 is TGCGCCAGCAGCCAAGTTGGGGCTGGGGCCAACGTCCTGACTTTC.

The chain carries TRBV25-1 and TRBJ1-2; 9 bases are a match to TRBD1. The CDR3 is 16 amino acids. Germline lookup yields CDR1 MGHDK and CDR2 SYGVNS. The CDR3 DNA sequence: TGTGCTAGTGGTTCGAGGACAGGGGCGGACCACTATGGCTACACCTTC. This encodes CASGSRTGADHYGYTF.

In this sample, this clonotype turned up many times. The CDR3: CSVDPGYYGYTF. The CDR3 nucleotides are TGCAGCGTTGACCCAGGGTACTATGGCTACACCTTC. J is TRBJ1-2 and V is TRBV29-1; possible D gene TRBD1, 5 bases. V shed 3 bases and J shed 3 bases, with 8 bases lying between them. The CDR3 runs 12 residues. Germline CDR1 SQVTM, CDR2 ANQGSEA.

The rearrangement uses TRBV12-3 or TRBV12-4 and TRBJ1-6; D is ambiguous. This CDR3 has 14 amino acids. The V end lost 5 bases, the J end lost 9 bases, and 14 bases lay between the germline ends. CDR3 sequence reads: CASSPGWVGSPLHF. For the CDR3, the DNA is TGTGCCAGCAGTCCTGGTTGGGTAGGTTCACCCCTCCACTTT.

Ten or more counts support this clonotype. The chain uses TRBV2 and TRBJ1-5; no firm D call. V was clipped by 2 bases and J by 6 bases, with 11 bases between them. In germline, CDR1 is SNHLY, CDR2 FYNNEI. CDR3 size: 14 residues. The CDR3 bases are TGTGCCAGCAGTGAACTCAGAAGAGGTCAGCCCCAGCATTTT. Encoded protein: CASSELRRGQPQHF.

The CDR3 sequence is CSILRGLGGTEAFF. The CDR3 DNA reads as TGCAGCATCCTTAGGGGGCTGGGGGGCACTGAAGCTTTCTTT. The chain uses TRBV29-1 and TRBJ1-1; 7 bases align to TRBD1. CDR1 and CDR2 (germline): SQVTM, ANQGSEA. This CDR3 is built from 14 residues. J was trimmed by 4 bases and V by 8 bases; bases with no gene match: 13.

This clonotype was seen ten or more times. The chain recombines TRBV9 with TRBJ2-2; D call uncertain. This CDR3 has 12 amino acids. Germline loops: CDR1 SGDLS, CDR2 YYNGEE. Trimming removed 0 bases at V and 7 bases at J, with 4 bases between. CDR3: CASSVAVGELFF. DNA for the CDR3: TGTGCCAGCAGCGTAGCTGTCGGGGAGCTGTTTTTT.

There are a few counts of this clonotype. Here the CDR3 reads CASREDRGLGNQPQHF. The CDR3 nucleotides read TGTGCCAGCAGAGAGGACAGGGGGCTAGGCAATCAGCCCCAGCATTTT. This rearrangement joins TRBV2 to TRBJ1-5; 11 nucleotides match TRBD1. This CDR3 spans 16 amino acids. Per the germline V gene, CDR1 is SNHLY and CDR2 is FYNNEI. The junction had 6 bases not matched to a gene; V was cut back by 6 bases and J by 2 bases.

About this clonotype itself: This may be a read error, as it is one base from a much larger clone. The chain combines TRBV2 with TRBJ1-5; D unclear. Germline V gene lookup returns CDR1 SNHLY and CDR2 FYNNEI. The CDR3 has 14 residues. The CDR3: CASKNEADNQHQHF. DNA of the CDR3: TGTGCCAGCAAAAACGAGGCAGACAATCAGCACCAGCATTTT.

This clonotype was counted a few times. The J gene is TRBJ2-7, the V gene TRBV7-9; the D gene is possibly TRBD2 (5 bases). Germline V gene sequence: CDR1 SEHNR, CDR2 FQNEAQ (reference sequence). This CDR3 comprises 14 residues. V was pared by 5 bases and J by 2 bases, with 13 bases between. The CDR3, as DNA: TGTGCCAGCAGCCGGACGCGGACTCCCTACGAGCAGTACTTC. This codes for CASSRTRTPYEQYF.

This clonotype was observed many times. The chain has TRBV2 and TRBJ2-7, with D uncertain. Germline V gives CDR1 SNHLY, CDR2 FYNNEI. CDR3 size: 11 residues. V lost 6 bases, J lost 6 bases, and 9 bases lay in between. The CDR3 sequence: CASSPSSEQYF. The CDR3, as DNA: TGTGCCAGCAGCCCTAGTTCCGAGCAGTACTTC.

The sample holds a few counts of this clonotype. The V and J genes are TRBV20-1 and TRBJ2-7, with 9 bases identical to TRBD2. This CDR3 spans 16 amino acids. Losses at the gene ends were 0 bases for V and 4 bases for J; bases not matched to a gene: 10. The V gene's germline CDR1 is DFQATT and CDR2 SNEGSKA (reference sequence). The CDR3 DNA sequence: TGCAGTGCTAGAGATTTCAGCGGGAGGACGGATTACGAGCAGTACTTC. Translation: CSARDFSGRTDYEQYF.

This clonotype was detected ten times or more. The V gene is TRBV7-9, the J gene TRBJ1-1; D perhaps matches TRBD1 (6 bases). The length of the CDR3 is 12 residues. The V gene's germline CDR1 is SEHNR and CDR2 FQNEAQ (reference sequence). V dropped 3 bases and J dropped 6 bases, with 8 bases sitting between them. The CDR3, as DNA: TGTGCCAGCAGCTTTAGGGGGTCTGAAGCTTTCTTT. Residues: CASSFRGSEAFF.

A remark on this clonotype: A read error is likely, as this CDR3 ends without the conserved phenylalanine or tryptophan. The V call is TRBV2, the J call TRBJ2-7, with TRBD1 matching 7 bases. The ends lost 11 bases at V and 0 bases at J; junction bases unmatched: 7. The CDR3 runs to 13 residues. The germline gives CDR1 SNHLY, CDR2 FYNNEI. The CDR3: CAGSGTVSYEQYS. CDR3 sequence (DNA): TGTGCCGGTAGTGGGACAGTCTCCTACGAGCAGTACTCC.

This clonotype has only a few counts. The junction departs from the called germline gene at one end, perhaps through a read error. The chain combines TRBV10-3 with TRBJ1-3; D gene unclear. Germline CDR1 ENHRY, CDR2 SYGVKD. The CDR3 spans 16 residues. CDR3 amino acids: CASSYLTETSGNTIYF. CDR3 DNA: TGTGCCAGCAGTTACTTGACCGAAACCTCTGGAAACACCATATATTTT.

This clonotype was detected only a few times. CDR3 amino acids: CSVDPQGETQYF. The CDR3, as DNA: TGCAGCGTTGATCCCCAGGGTGAGACCCAGTACTTC. The V and J genes are TRBV29-1 and TRBJ2-5; possible D gene TRBD1, 5 bases. The CDR3 length is 12 residues. Trimming left V 3 bases short and J 5 bases short, with 10 bases between. Germline loops: CDR1 SQVTM, CDR2 ANQGSEA.

The chain recombines TRBV7-2 with TRBJ2-2, with D unclear. This CDR3 contains 12 residues. Germline V gene sequence: CDR1 SGHTA, CDR2 FQGNSA. V shed 2 bases and J shed 8 bases, with 6 bases lying between them. CDR3 in DNA: TGTGCCAGCAGCTTACCCTTGGGGGAGCTGTTTTTT. Amino acids: CASSLPLGELFF.

The chain uses TRBV25-1 and TRBJ1-4, with D possibly being TRBD1 (5 bases). The germline gives CDR1 MGHDK, CDR2 SYGVNS. V was trimmed by 5 bases and J by 8 bases, leaving 15 bases between them. The CDR3 extends over 14 amino acids. The CDR3 nucleotides read TGTGCCAGCAGTCCCTGGGGGGTAAACGAAAAACTGTTTTTT. Translated, it gives CASSPWGVNEKLFF.

V gene TRBV7-6 combines with J gene TRBJ2-6; a weak D match, TRBD1 (5 bases). V was shortened by 4 bases and J by 1 base, with 8 bases between the two germline ends. This CDR3 is 15 amino acids long. Germline assignment: CDR1 SGHVS and CDR2 FNYEAQ. In DNA form, the CDR3 reads TGTGCCAGCAGCTCACAGGATTCTGGGGCCAACGTCCTGACTTTC. Protein: CASSSQDSGANVLTF. Supplemented by reference TRBV7-6 and TRBJ2-6, the full variable domain reads GAGVSQSPRYKVTKRGQDVALRCDPISGHVSLYWYRQALGQGPEFLTYFNYEAQQDKSGLPNDRFSAERPEGSISTLTIQRTEQRDSAMYRCASSSQDSGANVLTFGAGSRLTVL.

The chain couples TRBV12-3 or TRBV12-4 to TRBJ2-5, with D perhaps being TRBD1 or TRBD2 (6 bases each). V lost 4 bases, J lost 3 bases, and 12 bases lay in between. This CDR3 contains 14 residues. The CDR3 sequence: CASSYVGGEETQYF. The CDR3, as DNA: TGTGCCAGCAGTTACGTGGGGGGCGAAGAGACCCAGTACTTC.

V and J are TRBV7-9 and TRBJ2-7; TRBD2 aligns across 7 bases. J was trimmed by 3 bases and V by 5 bases; bases with no gene match: 10. This CDR3 spans 15 amino acids. Germline CDR1 and CDR2: SEHNR and FQNEAQ (reference sequence). The CDR3 coding sequence is TGTGCCAGCAGCCAATTTGCGGGAGTGGTCTACGAGCAGTACTTC. The encoded protein is CASSQFAGVVYEQYF.

This clonotype has only a few counts. J is TRBJ2-5 and V is TRBV20-1, with 7 bases fitting TRBD2. The CDR3 has 13 amino acids. Trimming removed 7 bases from V and 0 bases from J; junction bases left unmatched: 5. Germline V gene sequence: CDR1 DFQATT, CDR2 SNEGSKA (reference sequence). The CDR3 region is CSVQAGHQETQYF. The DNA for the CDR3 is TGCAGTGTCCAAGCGGGGCACCAAGAGACCCAGTACTTC.